The 19 T cell receptor beta chains below all came from one sample that was sequenced in a study of cytomegalovirus exposure and HLA in healthy donors. Sequencing used immunoSEQ multiplex PCR; TCRdb keeps in-frame clones, though not all of them. The sample contains 200,000 or so clones, roughly 84% of which appear only once. Sequences were obtained from PBMCs. The receptors derive from a woman younger than 35 in good health and CMV-seropositive.

This clone showed up just once. The rearrangement uses TRBV27 and TRBJ1-3; 9 bases align to TRBD1. The CDR3 covers 15 residues. V shed 6 bases and J 1 base; nucleotides not matched to a gene: 4. The germline gives CDR1 MNHEY, CDR2 SMNVEV (reference sequence). CDR3 DNA sequence: TGTGCCAGCAGCAGCGGGACAGGGTCTGGAAACACCATATATTTT. Translation: CASSSGTGSGNTIYF.

The chain uses TRBV27 and TRBJ2-1; D might be TRBD1 (6 bases). The CDR3 consists of 14 residues. Germline CDR1 is MNHEY and CDR2 is SMNVEV (reference sequence). V lost 3 bases and J lost 10, with 16 bases in between. CDR3 sequence: CASSLVTGTGEQFF. The CDR3, as DNA: TGTGCCAGCAGTTTGGTCACAGGGACGGGCGAGCAGTTCTTC.

The J gene is TRBJ2-1, the V gene TRBV28; 14 nucleotides match TRBD2. The CDR3 runs to 17 residues. Trimming took 5 bases from V and 4 from J; bases not matched to a gene: 7. Germline lookup yields CDR1 MDHEN and CDR2 SYDVKM. CDR3 residues: CASSQGLAGAKYNEQFF. As DNA, the CDR3 is TGTGCCAGCAGTCAGGGACTAGCGGGAGCTAAATACAATGAGCAGTTCTTC.

V gene TRBV5-1 combines with J gene TRBJ2-3, with TRBD2 matching over 9 bases. Trimming cost V 1 base and J 5 bases; bases outside gene matches: 11. Germline V CDR1 and CDR2: SGHRS, YFSETQ. This CDR3 is 17 amino acids long. The CDR3 is CASSLSLGGRARDTQYF. DNA for the CDR3: TGCGCCAGCAGCTTGTCGCTCGGCGGGAGGGCCAGAGATACGCAGTATTTT.

This clone has a handful of counts. The rearrangement links TRBV4-1 to TRBJ1-5; D perhaps matches TRBD1 (6 bases). Germline CDR1 MGHRA, CDR2 YSYEKL. V lost 3 bases and J 3 bases, leaving 18 bases between the germline ends. CDR3 length: 17 amino acids. The CDR3 region has the DNA TGCGCCAGCAGCCAGCAGGAACAGGGCTCCTTCAATCAGCCCCAGCATTTT. Its protein is CASSQQEQGSFNQPQHF.

This clone was detected ten times or more. This sequence joins TRBV6-4 and TRBJ2-2; 8 nucleotides agree with TRBD2. Germline values: CDR1 MRHNA, CDR2 SNTAGT. The CDR3 sequence is 14 residues long. The junction had 1 base not matched to a gene; V was cut back by 4 bases and J by 3 bases. CDR3 in DNA: TGTGCCAGCAGTGGAGCGGGAGACACCGGGGAGCTGTTTTTT. Amino acids: CASSGAGDTGELFF.

The chain links TRBV30 to TRBJ2-6, with 8 bases aligning to TRBD1. Germline-derived CDR1 and CDR2 are GTSNPN and SVGIG (reference sequence). Trimming removed 6 bases from V and 4 bases from J; junction bases left unmatched: 14. The CDR3 extends over 17 amino acids. The CDR3 sequence: CACGAGGSSNGANVLTF. In DNA, the CDR3 is TGTGCCTGCGGCGCAGGGGGCAGTTCTAACGGGGCCAACGTCCTGACTTTC.

CDR3 loop: CASRSGQEETQYF. The CDR3 bases are TGTGCCAGCAGATCGGGACAGGAAGAGACCCAGTACTTC. This chain connects TRBV6-5 to TRBJ2-5, with 8 nucleotides matching TRBD1. The CDR3 is made up of 13 amino acids. Germline trimming cut 6 bases from V and 3 bases from J; bases unmatched to any gene: 3. The germline CDR1 and CDR2 sequences are MNHEY and SVGAGI.

The V call is TRBV27, the J call TRBJ2-7, with a weak D call TRBD2 (6 bases). Germline CDR1 and CDR2: MNHEY and SMNVEV (reference sequence). The CDR3 is 14 amino acids. V lost 6 bases to trimming and J lost 0 bases, with 12 bases between them. CDR3 region: CASRALASSYEQYF. The CDR3 DNA is TGTGCCAGCAGGGCACTAGCAAGCTCCTACGAGCAGTACTTC.

V and J are TRBV30 and TRBJ1-5, with a tentative D call TRBD1 (6 bases). Germline V gene sequence: CDR1 GTSNPN, CDR2 SVGIG (reference sequence). Between the trimmed V and J ends, which lost 3 bases and 1 base, there was a span of 13 bases. The CDR3 totals 15 residues. CDR3 sequence (DNA): TGTGCCTGGAGCTTTGGGGGCTCCAGCAATCAGCCCCAGCATTTT. Translation gives CAWSFGGSSNQPQHF.

The V and J genes are TRBV28 and TRBJ2-2; 7 nucleotides agree with TRBD2. V gave up 8 bases and J gave up 4 bases; unmatched junction bases: 10. Germline CDR1 MDHEN, CDR2 SYDVKM. This CDR3 comprises 15 residues. The CDR3 spells CASSPGRALTGELFF. Written as DNA, the CDR3 is TGTGCCAGCTCCCCGGGGAGGGCTCTCACCGGGGAGCTGTTTTTT.

This clone was observed a handful of times. J is TRBJ1-2 and V is TRBV29-1; 8 nucleotides agree with TRBD1. The CDR3 spans 13 residues. V dropped 6 bases and J dropped 7; count of bases not matched to a gene: 10. CDR1 is SQVTM and CDR2 is ANQGSEA in the germline V gene. The CDR3 loop is CSVANQGAGGYTF. The CDR3 bases are TGCAGCGTGGCGAATCAGGGGGCGGGTGGCTACACCTTC.

V gene TRBV11-3 combines with J gene TRBJ2-2, with 7 bases identical to TRBD1. This CDR3 is 14 amino acids long. The V gene's germline CDR1 is SGHNT and CDR2 YENEEA. Trimming at V came to 5 bases and at J to 4 bases, leaving 4 bases not matched to a gene. The CDR3 DNA reads TGTGCCAGCAGCGTGGACAGGCGCACCGGGGAGCTGTTTTTT. It is translated as CASSVDRRTGELFF.

The rearrangement joins TRBV6-5 to TRBJ1-1, with TRBD1 as a possible D gene (5 bases). The CDR3 runs to 13 residues. Germline V gene sequence: CDR1 MNHEY, CDR2 SVGAGI. Trimming stripped 2 bases from V and 4 bases from J, with 8 bases between. The CDR3: CASSYGAGTEAFF. The CDR3 coding sequence is TGTGCCAGCAGTTACGGGGCAGGCACTGAAGCTTTCTTT.

The genes are TRBV19 and TRBJ1-1, with D perhaps matching TRBD1 (6 bases). There are 14 residues in the CDR3. Germline CDR1 is LNHDA and CDR2 is SQIVND (reference sequence). V dropped 4 bases and J dropped 5 bases, with 14 bases sitting between them. CDR3 nucleotides: TGTGCCAGTAGTAGAAACAGGGATCGGACTGAAGCTTTCTTT. This encodes CASSRNRDRTEAFF.

The V gene is TRBV30, the J gene TRBJ1-4; a possible D gene is TRBD1 (5 bases). Per germline, CDR1 GTSNPN and CDR2 SVGIG (reference sequence). With 4 bases removed from V and 4 bases from J, the gap between germline ends came to 16 bases. The CDR3 loop spans 15 amino acids. CDR3 region: CAWTKGLRGNEKLFF. In DNA form, the CDR3 reads TGTGCCTGGACGAAGGGGCTAAGGGGTAATGAAAAACTGTTTTTT.

This clone was counted once. The chain links TRBV6-5 to TRBJ2-1; 7 positions match TRBD2. V shed 0 bases and J 1 base; nucleotides not matched to a gene: 3. This CDR3 is 16 amino acids long. In germline, CDR1 is MNHEY, CDR2 SVGAGI. The DNA of the CDR3 is TGTGCCAGCAGTTACTCGGCGGGAGTATCCTACAATGAGCAGTTCTTC. This encodes CASSYSAGVSYNEQFF.

A few counts support this clone. V gene TRBV28 combines with J gene TRBJ1-1; D may be TRBD1 (6 bases). Germline V gene lookup returns CDR1 MDHEN and CDR2 SYDVKM. V was pared by 5 bases and J by 7 bases, with 11 bases between. There are 12 residues in the CDR3. The CDR3 loop is CASSIRTDEAFF. CDR3 nucleotides: TGTGCCAGCAGTATTCGGACAGATGAAGCTTTCTTT.

The chain joins TRBV5-4 to TRBJ2-5; D gene ambiguous. The germline V gene encodes CDR1 SGHNT and CDR2 YYREEE (reference sequence). V was shortened by 0 bases and J by 2 bases, with 8 bases between the two germline ends. The CDR3 is made up of 14 amino acids. The CDR3 spells CASSLDPVQETQYF. CDR3 DNA: TGTGCCAGCAGCTTGGATCCGGTACAAGAGACCCAGTACTTC. The full variable domain, rest sourced from reference TRBV5-4 and TRBJ2-5, is ETGVTQSPTHLIKTRGQQVTLRCSSQSGHNTVSWYQQALGQGPQFIFQYYREEENGRGNFPPRFSGLQFPNYSSELNVNALELDDSALYLCASSLDPVQETQYFGPGTRLLVL.